Listed below are T cell receptor beta chains from one sample, sequenced in a study of blood T cell repertoires in COVID-19. Sequenced by immunoSEQ multiplex PCR; TCRdb stores in-frame clones only, minus some. The sample records 70,000 to 100,000 clones, 90% being singletons. Sequenced: peripheral blood. The receptors come from a man between 60 and 70 years old with acute or convalescent COVID-19. Each CDR3 is given with its conserved first and last residue. The D gene is left open where the match is weak. Rows give clone size only sometimes, using once, few, many, or a class for an expanded clone.

v_call	d_call	clone_size	j_call	cdr3_nt	cdr3_aa
TRBV6-5	-	-	TRBJ1-1	TGTGCCAGCAGTTACCGGGACACTGAAGCTTTCTTT	CASSYRDTEAFF
TRBV7-9	TRBD1	once	TRBJ1-1	TGTGCCAGCAGCGCGGGACAGGGGCCCAGACTGAACACTGAAGCTTTCTTT	CASSAGQGPRLNTEAFF
TRBV2	-	-	TRBJ1-1	TGTGCCAGCAGCCAGAAAATAACCGGGACACAGAACACTGAAGCTTTCTTT	CASSQKITGTQNTEAFF
TRBV6-2/TRBV6-3	TRBD1	-	TRBJ1-1	TGTGCCAGCAGCCCCGGACAGGGCCTACGGAACACTGAAGCTTTCTTT	CASSPGQGLRNTEAFF
TRBV27	TRBD1	-	TRBJ1-2	TGTGCCAGTGGGGGCACAGGGGCCGAGATATATGGCTACACCTTC	CASGGTGAEIYGYTF
TRBV7-8	-	-	TRBJ2-5	TGTGCCAGCAGCTTAGAATCCGGTGTTGCGGAGACCCAGTACTTC	CASSLESGVAETQYF
TRBV7-2	TRBD1	-	TRBJ1-2	TGTGCCAGCAGCTTAAGTTACAGGGGAGATGGCTACACCTTC	CASSLSYRGDGYTF
TRBV24-1	TRBD1	-	TRBJ1-2	TGTGCCACCAGTGACCATACAGGGGGCGATGGCTACACCTTC	CATSDHTGGDGYTF
TRBV10-3	TRBD1	-	TRBJ2-7	TGTGCCATCAATTCGGACAGGGGTACCTACGAGCAGTACTTC	CAINSDRGTYEQYF
TRBV6-5	TRBD1	-	TRBJ1-1	TGTGCCAGCAGCGGGACAGTGAACACTGAAGCTTTCTTT	CASSGTVNTEAFF
TRBV6-2/TRBV6-3	TRBD1	-	TRBJ1-5	TGTGCCAGCAGTGAGACAGGGTCTAATCAGCCCCAGCATTTT	CASSETGSNQPQHF
TRBV6-1	TRBD1	-	TRBJ2-3	TGTGCCAGCAGGGAAGGGACAGGGAGGACAGATACGCAGTATTTT	CASREGTGRTDTQYF
TRBV30	TRBD2	-	TRBJ2-1	TGTGCCTGGAGACCCTCCCCTGGCGGGAGAGTCTACAATGAGCAGTTCTTC	CAWRPSPGGRVYNEQFF
TRBV2	-	-	TRBJ2-7	TGTGCCAGCAGTGGGGACACTAGTCTTACCCGACTAGCATCATCCTACGAGCAGTACTTC	CASSGDTSLTRLASSYEQYF
TRBV24-1	TRBD2	-	TRBJ2-7	TGTGCCACCAGTGATTTGGGCCCGACTAGCTTTTGGCAGTACTTC	CATSDLGPTSFWQYF
TRBV6-1	TRBD2	-	TRBJ2-2	TGTGCCAGCAGTGAATATCGAGCGGGACCCACCGGGGAGCTGTTTTTT	CASSEYRAGPTGELFF
TRBV6-2/TRBV6-3	-	few	TRBJ1-1	TGTGCCAGCAGTTATCCCGGGAGGACTGAAGCTTTCTTT	CASSYPGRTEAFF
TRBV5-1	TRBD1	-	TRBJ1-2	TGCGCCAGCAGCCAACAGGGGTATGGCTACACCTTC	CASSQQGYGYTF
TRBV18	TRBD2	-	TRBJ2-7	TGTGCCAGCTCTCCGGGACTAGCGGGAGTGGGGTACGAGCAGTACTTC	CASSPGLAGVGYEQYF
TRBV28	-	-	TRBJ1-5	TGTGCCAGCCTGCATGCGGGTGTGAGGCAGCCCCAGCATTTT	CASLHAGVRQPQHF
TRBV6-5	TRBD2	-	TRBJ2-3	TGTGCCAGTAAGCGGGAGGGTAGGACAGATACGCAGTATTTT	CASKREGRTDTQYF
TRBV29-1	-	-	TRBJ1-2	TGCAGCGTTGAAGATGTGCAGGGCCAAGACAACTATGGCTACACCTTC	CSVEDVQGQDNYGYTF
TRBV6-6	TRBD1	-	TRBJ2-1	TGTGCCAGCAGTTCCCCGGGACAGGGTGTTTATGAGCAGTTCTTC	CASSSPGQGVYEQFF
TRBV7-9	-	once	TRBJ1-1	TGTGCCAGCAGCTTTTTCGTGACAGCTCCTATGAACACTGAAGCTTTCTTT	CASSFFVTAPMNTEAFF
TRBV11-2	TRBD2	-	TRBJ2-3	TGTGCCAGCAGCTCCCCCCCTAGCGGGAGTGAGAATACGCAGTATTTT	CASSSPPSGSENTQYF
TRBV2	TRBD1	-	TRBJ1-6	TGTGCCAGCAGTGAGGACAGGGGAAGATCACCCCTCCACTTT	CASSEDRGRSPLHF
TRBV7-2	-	-	TRBJ2-1	TGTGCCAGCAGTCTAGCCTCGAGCTCCTACAATGAGCAGTTCTTC	CASSLASSSYNEQFF
TRBV7-2	-	-	TRBJ1-3	TGTGCCAGCAGCTCGGCTAGCGGAAACACCATATATTTT	CASSSASGNTIYF
TRBV29-1	-	-	TRBJ2-4	TGCAGCGTTGTTGGCACGGCCAAAAACATTCAGTACTTC	CSVVGTAKNIQYF
TRBV5-5	TRBD1	-	TRBJ1-3	TGTGCCAGCAGCTGGGAGGACAGGGCTGGAAACACCATATATTTT	CASSWEDRAGNTIYF
TRBV27	-	-	TRBJ2-1	TGTGCCAGCAGTTTAGTTACGGGTGCCAACCACAATGAGCAGTTCTTC	CASSLVTGANHNEQFF
TRBV7-9	-	-	TRBJ2-7	TGTGCCAGCAGCTTAGAATTTCGGTACGAGCAGTACTTC	CASSLEFRYEQYF
TRBV7-9	TRBD1	-	TRBJ1-1	TGTGCCAGCAGCTTAGCGGGGGCAGGGGGGCCGAACACTGAAGCTTTCTTT	CASSLAGAGGPNTEAFF
TRBV5-1	-	once	TRBJ2-6	TGCGCCAGCAGCTCTTTTGGGGCCAACGTCCTGACTTTC	CASSSFGANVLTF
TRBV27	TRBD1	-	TRBJ1-6	TGTGCCAGCAGTTTTACAGGGGGCCATTCACCCCTCCACTTT	CASSFTGGHSPLHF
TRBV6-6	-	-	TRBJ1-6	TGTGCCAGCAGTTACGGGACATCGGATTCACCCCTCCACTTT	CASSYGTSDSPLHF
TRBV27	TRBD2	-	TRBJ2-4	TGTGCCAGCAGTTCCCCCGCTAGTGGGGAAGCGGGAAAAAACATTCAGTACTTC	CASSSPASGEAGKNIQYF
TRBV9	TRBD1	-	TRBJ1-5	TGTGCCAGCAGCGCTACAGGGGGCGGGGGTCAGCCCCAGCATTTT	CASSATGGGGQPQHF
TRBV11-3	TRBD2	-	TRBJ2-1	TGTGCCAGCAGCCCTGGACTAGCGGGAGCGACGGAGAATGAGCAGTTCTTC	CASSPGLAGATENEQFF
TRBV5-5	-	-	TRBJ2-5	TGTGCCAGCAGCTTGGTCCGAGCTGAGACCCAGTACTTC	CASSLVRAETQYF
TRBV3-1/TRBV3-2	-	-	TRBJ2-4	TGTGCCAGCAGCCGAGAAATTCCCATTTGCAGAAAAAACATTCAGTACTTC	CASSREIPICRKNIQYF
TRBV7-2	-	-	TRBJ1-6	TGTGCCAGCAGCTATAGTGGACTCAATTCACCCCTCCACTTT	CASSYSGLNSPLHF
TRBV6-5	TRBD1	-	TRBJ1-1	TGTGCCAGCAGTACGACAGGGTCGAAGGGCCTCGAAGCTTTCTTT	CASSTTGSKGLEAFF
TRBV10-2	TRBD2	-	TRBJ2-1	TGCGCCAGCAGTGCTCTCCCTAGCGGGAGCTTTAGTGAGCAGTTCTTC	CASSALPSGSFSEQFF
TRBV24-1	TRBD2	once	TRBJ2-3	TGTGCCACCAGTGATTTAGAGGGCGGGAGAGGAGATACGCAGTATTTT	CATSDLEGGRGDTQYF
TRBV6-5	-	-	TRBJ1-3	TGTGCCAGCCGGATGGACAGCCATTTAGGAAACACCATATATTTT	CASRMDSHLGNTIYF
TRBV2	TRBD1	-	TRBJ2-2	TGTGCCAGCATGGAAGGACAGGGTACCTTTGGGGCCGGGGAGCTGTTTTTT	CASMEGQGTFGAGELFF